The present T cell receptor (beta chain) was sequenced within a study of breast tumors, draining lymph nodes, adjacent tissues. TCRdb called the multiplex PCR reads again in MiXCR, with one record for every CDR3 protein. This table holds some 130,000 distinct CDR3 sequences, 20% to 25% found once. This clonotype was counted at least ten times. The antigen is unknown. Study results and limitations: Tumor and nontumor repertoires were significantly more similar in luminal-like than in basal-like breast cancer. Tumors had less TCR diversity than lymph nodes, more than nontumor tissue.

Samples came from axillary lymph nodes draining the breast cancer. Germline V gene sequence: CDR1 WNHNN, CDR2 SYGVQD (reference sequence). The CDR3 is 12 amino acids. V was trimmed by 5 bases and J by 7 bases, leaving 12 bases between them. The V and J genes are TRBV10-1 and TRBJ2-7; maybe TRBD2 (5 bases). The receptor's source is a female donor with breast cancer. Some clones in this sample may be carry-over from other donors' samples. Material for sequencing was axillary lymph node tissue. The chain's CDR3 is CASSYGRTEQYF. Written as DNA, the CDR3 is TGCGCCAGCAGTTATGGACGGACTGAGCAGTACTTC.